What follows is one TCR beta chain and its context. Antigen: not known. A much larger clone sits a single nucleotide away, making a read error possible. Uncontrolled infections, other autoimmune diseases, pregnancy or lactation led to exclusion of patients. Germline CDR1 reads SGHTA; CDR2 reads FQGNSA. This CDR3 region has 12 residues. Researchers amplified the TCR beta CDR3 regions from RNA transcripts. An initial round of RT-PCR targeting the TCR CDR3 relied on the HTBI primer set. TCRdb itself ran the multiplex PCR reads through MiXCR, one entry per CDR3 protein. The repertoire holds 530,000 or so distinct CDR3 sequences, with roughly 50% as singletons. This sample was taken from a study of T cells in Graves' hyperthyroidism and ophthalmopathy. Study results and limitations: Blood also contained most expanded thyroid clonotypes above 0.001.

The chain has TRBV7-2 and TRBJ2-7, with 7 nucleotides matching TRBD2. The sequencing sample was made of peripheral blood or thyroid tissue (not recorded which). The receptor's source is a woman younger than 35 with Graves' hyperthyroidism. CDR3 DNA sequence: TGTGCCAGCAGCCCGAGACCGCGGGAGCAGCACTTC. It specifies CASSPRPREQHF.